This TCR beta chain is drawn from a study of human T cells and chemical hapten exposure. Whole-study context: In the approximately 24-week study, patients were dosed weekly with diphenylcyclopropenone on the scalp throughout.

TCRdb analysed the RACE reads with MiXCR anew, one entry per CDR3 protein. The sample yields about 50,000 distinct CDR3 sequences, approximately 10% seen once. Study-wide results and caveats: High-frequency TCRs, those above 1 in 1000, stayed the same after DPC sensitization.

Time point noted: pre-sensitization, week 0. Treatment: therapeutic diphenylcyclopropenone sensitization with weekly scalp DPC. Unseparated into fractions, whole blood served as the source from which total RNA was extracted. This CDR3 is built from 14 residues. Trimming at V came to 5 bases and at J to 0 bases, leaving 0 bases not matched to a gene. Germline CDR1 is KGHDR and CDR2 is SFDVKD. This clonotype was counted between two and nine times. Its antigen is unknown. The receptor was derived from a woman in her 30s with alopecia areata. Some clones in this sample may be carry-over from other donors' samples. The sequencing used whole blood, collected in connection with sensitization to the hapten diphenylcyclopropenone (DPC). The rearrangement uses TRBV24-1 and TRBJ2-3; 8 bases map to TRBD2. CDR3: CATSAGGSTDTQYF. The CDR3 nucleotides read TGTGCCACCAGTGCGGGGGGGAGCACAGATACGCAGTATTTT.